The clone carrying this T cell receptor (beta chain) has a count of ten or more. No antigen is known for it. These data are taken from a study of T cells in Graves' hyperthyroidism and ophthalmopathy. Study-wide points: Using 13 V-J features, a model discriminated ophthalmopathy from stable hyperthyroidism.

The CDR3 is 16 residues long. Per germline, CDR1 DFQATT and CDR2 SNEGSKA (reference sequence). Trimming stripped 6 bases from V and 0 bases from J, with 18 bases between. Template material for amplifying TCR beta CDR3 regions consisted of RNA transcripts. In the first-round RT-PCR of the TCR CDR3, the HTBI primer set was used. TCRdb re-derived calls from the multiplex PCR reads in MiXCR, one entry per CDR3 protein. The top ten hold 3.7% of the sample, which has around 350,000 distinct CDR3 sequences, about 19% seen once. The source material was blood. This chain joins TRBV20-1 and TRBJ1-5; D unresolved. This sequence was found in a woman younger than 35 with Graves' hyperthyroidism. The CDR3 coding sequence is TGCAGTGCCATTTTGCCGGGAAGGTATAGCAATCAGCCCCAGCATTTT. It yields the protein CSAILPGRYSNQPQHF.